This TCR beta chain was retrieved from a study of CDR3 diversity in severe acne. Many counts were recorded for this clonotype. Using its own MiXCR run on the PCR reads, TCRdb lists one record per CDR3 protein. The repertoire consists of about 97,000 distinct CDR3 sequences, with roughly half occurring once and the leading ten covering around an eighth. This clonotype originated in a male donor with acne. Sequenced sample: blood.

Here the CDR3 reads CASSLGDRVSPLHF. CDR3 bases: TGTGCCAGCAGTTTAGGGGACAGGGTTTCACCCCTCCACTTT. The rearrangement links TRBV27 to TRBJ1-6, with TRBD1 identical over 9 bases. The CDR3 covers 14 residues. Unmatched junction bases numbered 2, after V lost 2 bases and J lost 9 bases. Germline values: CDR1 MNHEY, CDR2 SMNVEV (reference sequence).